This T cell receptor beta chain derives from a study of T cells in Graves' hyperthyroidism and ophthalmopathy. Study-wide results and caveats: Most clonotypes that expanded in the thyroid above 0.001 also showed up in blood.

The length of the CDR3 is 14 residues. Germline lookup yields CDR1 LNHDA and CDR2 SQIVND (reference sequence). The germline V and J ends were trimmed by 7 bases and 5 bases, with 17 bases remaining between them. In regard to this clonotype: Its target is unknown.

Hyperthyroidism was newly diagnosed in patients aged 18 to 65 (duration under 2 months). Exclusion criteria comprised uncontrolled infection, other autoimmune disease, pregnancy or lactation. Each diagnosis was grounded in clinical symptoms, serum thyroxine and TRAb, thyroid ultrasound, and orbital computed tomography. It was RNA transcripts that yielded the amplified TCR beta CDR3 regions. The primer set for the first-round RT-PCR of the TCR CDR3 was HTBI. TCRdb reprocessed the multiplex PCR reads via MiXCR and lists one record per CDR3 protein. Found here are 350,000 to 400,000 distinct CDR3 sequences, 15% to 20% of them singletons; the top ten hold about 4%.

The receptor comes from a woman between 18 and 29 years old with Graves' hyperthyroidism. Sequencing input: blood. The gene calls are TRBV19 and TRBJ2-5; D is possibly TRBD1 (6 bases). Written as DNA, the CDR3 is TGTGCCAGTAAGAAGGGGGTTGGCGGGGAGACCCAGTACTTC. It codes for CASKKGVGGETQYF.